Here is one T cell receptor beta chain with its context. This specimen belongs to a study of T cell changes during pregnancy in multiple sclerosis. Assay: immunoSEQ multiplex PCR; the TCRdb copy retains only in-frame clones and omits some. The sample records tens of thousands of clones, approximately 90% being singletons. The CDR3 length is 14 residues. The trim removed 1 base at V and 2 bases at J, leaving 3 bases unmatched. Per the germline V gene, CDR1 is SQVTM and CDR2 is ANQGSEA. Sequences were derived from peripheral blood, sampled in the second trimester of pregnancy. The source of this sequence is a female donor in good health, enrolled as a control in a pregnancy study. V is TRBV29-1 and J is TRBJ2-7; 9 bases align to TRBD1. The CDR3 bases are TGCAGCGTTGAAGTATGGGACAGGGCCTACGAGCAGTACTTC. This translates into CSVEVWDRAYEQYF.